The present T cell receptor beta chain was sequenced within a study of T cell responses to AZD1222 COVID-19 vaccine. V was trimmed by 2 bases and J by 1 base, leaving 9 bases between them. Germline CDR1 and CDR2: WSHSY and SAAADI. The length of the CDR3 is 15 residues. Profiled with immunoSEQ multiplex PCR; TCRdb holds only in-frame clones, not every one. The repertoire holds 150,000 to 200,000 clones, 90% to 95% seen once, with about 1% in the top ten. The V call is TRBV10-2, the J call TRBJ2-1, with D hard to call. This clonotype was obtained from an adult in good health. Sequencing used peripheral blood, obtained on day 0 of AZD1222 vaccination. The CDR3 reads CASSEGGLSYNEQFF. In nucleotides, the CDR3 is TGCGCCAGCAGTGAGGGCGGCCTATCCTACAATGAGCAGTTCTTC.